This passage covers 20 T cell receptor beta chains from one sample sequenced in a study of tumor-infiltrating lymphocytes in primary liver carcinoma (dated by TCRdb to between 2016 and 2019). TRIzol reagent was used to extract blood RNA from unsorted whole blood, while the DNeasy Blood & Tissue kit provided the germline DNA. Sequencer: Illumina HiSeq 2500. Starting from 500 to 600 ng total RNA, TCRbeta-specific cDNA was produced by reverse transcription with a constant-region primer and ProtoScript II reverse transcriptase. Construction of the TCRbeta libraries relied on three nested rounds of multiplex PCR, following a slightly modified ARM-PCR procedure. The first two PCR rounds used multiplex TRBV1-TRBV30 forward primers with a Cbeta reverse primer, each for about 9 cycles. TCRdb's own reprocessing of the public reads used fastp at Q25 and MiXCR and kept productive beta chains. CDR3 protein sequences are deduplicated, and each keeps its most common genes and DNA. This sample is represented by some 190,000 distinct CDR3 sequences; about 60% of them were singletons. The ten top clones hold around 74% of the sample.

The source material was peripheral blood. These receptors came from a man aged 40-49 years with primary liver carcinoma and hepatitis B virus infection.

This clonotype showed up many times. The chain carries TRBV14 and TRBJ2-1, with D possibly matching TRBD2 (6 bases). CDR3 length: 15 residues. Trimming stripped 3 bases from V and 7 bases from J, with 16 bases between. The germline V gene encodes CDR1 SGHDN and CDR2 FVKESK. This CDR3 reads CASSQLGSSGNEQFF. The CDR3 bases are TGTGCCAGCAGCCAGCTCGGGAGTAGCGGAAATGAGCAGTTCTTC.

The gene calls are TRBV5-6 and TRBJ1-5, with D tentatively TRBD1 (6 bases). The V end was cut by 9 bases, the J end by 0 bases, with 28 bases between. The CDR3 sequence is 19 residues long. Germline CDR1 and CDR2: SGHDT and YYEEEE. The CDR3 reads CATGWGGYRVKYSNQPQHF. The CDR3 coding sequence is TGTGCCACCGGGTGGGGAGGCTACAGGGTCAAATATAGCAATCAGCCCCAGCATTTT.

On this clonotype itself: One junction end disagrees with the germline gene, perhaps due to a read error. J is TRBJ2-1 and V is TRBV11-2; the D gene is possibly TRBD1 (6 bases). CDR3 size: 16 residues. Per the germline V gene, CDR1 is SGHAT and CDR2 is FQNNGV. The CDR3: CANSLGGTVAGNEQFF. CDR3 DNA sequence: TGTGCCAACAGCTTAGGGGGAACGGTCGCAGGCAATGAGCAGTTCTTC.

The chain recombines TRBV4-1 with TRBJ1-5, with D perhaps TRBD1 (6 bases). The germline gives CDR1 MGHRA, CDR2 YSYEKL. V lost 1 base and J 14 bases, leaving 12 bases between the germline ends. The CDR3 is made up of 12 amino acids. This chain's CDR3 is CASSQVLGHKHF. CDR3 DNA: TGCGCCAGCAGCCAAGTGTTGGGACACAAGCATTTT.

Comments on this clonotype: Germline is not matched at one junction end, which may reflect a read error. V and J are TRBV10-2 and TRBJ2-1, with 10 bases lining up with TRBD1. The CDR3 runs to 13 residues. The germline gives CDR1 WSHSY, CDR2 SAAADI. The CDR3 bases are TGCGCCAGCGGGACAGGGGTAGACAATCAGCAGTTCTTC. This gives the protein CASGTGVDNQQFF.

This chain joins TRBV5-4 and TRBJ2-3; a weak D match, TRBD2 (6 bases). The CDR3 loop spans 14 amino acids. In germline, CDR1 is SGHNT, CDR2 YYREEE (reference sequence). V was pared by 3 bases and J by 4 bases, with 12 bases between. The CDR3, as DNA: TGTGCCAGCAGCTCAGCGGGTAGCGCAGATACGCAGTATTTT. Amino acids: CASSSAGSADTQYF.

Points on this clonotype: In this CDR3 the conserved last residue, phenylalanine or tryptophan, is missing, so a read error is likely. J is TRBJ2-3 and V is TRBV12-3 or TRBV12-4; D is possibly TRBD1 or TRBD2 (5 bases each). Trimming cost V 1 base and J 4 bases, with 12 bases left between them. The CDR3 totals 15 residues. CDR3 residues: CASSLGGRESDTQYY. Written as DNA, the CDR3 is TGTGCCAGCAGTTTAGGCGGCAGGGAGTCAGATACGCAGTATTAT.

This clonotype was observed a few times. A single base separates this from a much larger clone, so it may be a read error. J is TRBJ2-1 and V is TRBV29-1; no reliable D call. The CDR3 loop spans 10 amino acids. Per the germline V gene, CDR1 is SQVTM and CDR2 is ANQGSEA. Trimming pared 5 bases from V and 5 bases from J, leaving 4 bases between. The CDR3 is CSVRDNEQFF. DNA of the CDR3: TGCAGCGTTCGGGACAATGAGCAGTTCTTC.

Only a few counts were recorded for this clonotype. This chain links TRBV12-3 or TRBV12-4 with TRBJ2-5; D is uncertain. This CDR3 is 13 amino acids long. Trimming left V 6 bases short and J 1 base short, with 9 bases between. Here the CDR3 DNA reads TGTGCCAGCAGCGCCGGGCTCCAAGAGACCCAGTACTTC. Translation: CASSAGLQETQYF.

This clonotype came up once. Since the CDR3 does not end with the conserved phenylalanine or tryptophan, this likely comes from a read error. The chain carries TRBV7-9 and TRBJ2-2, with no clear D. CDR1 and CDR2 (germline): SEHNR, FQNEAQ (reference sequence). V was shortened by 7 bases and J by 0 bases, with 9 bases between the two germline ends. The CDR3 extends over 14 amino acids. The CDR3: CASKPSANTGELFI. The CDR3, as DNA: TGTGCCAGCAAACCATCCGCGAACACCGGGGAGCTGTTTATT.

J is TRBJ1-4 and V is TRBV11-2; D not resolved. The CDR3 extends over 17 amino acids. The germline CDR1 and CDR2 sequences are SGHAT and FQNNGV. V lost 0 bases, J lost 7 bases, and 18 bases lay in between. CDR3 amino acids: CASSLELSVNGREKLFF. The CDR3 DNA sequence: TGTGCCAGCAGCTTAGAATTAAGTGTCAATGGACGTGAAAAACTGTTTTTT.

V usage is TRBV4-1 and J usage is TRBJ2-2, with D tentatively TRBD1 or TRBD2 (5 bases each). The germline gives CDR1 MGHRA, CDR2 YSYEKL. Deletions cut 0 bases from V and 2 bases from J, with 16 bases between. The CDR3 loop spans 18 amino acids. The CDR3 sequence: CASSQDPRDAGNTGELFF. In DNA, the CDR3 is TGCGCCAGCAGCCAAGACCCCCGGGACGCCGGCAACACCGGGGAGCTGTTTTTT.

With regard to this clonotype: A single base separates this from a much larger clone, so it may be a read error. The conserved final phenylalanine or tryptophan is absent from the CDR3, which likely points to a read error. The V gene is TRBV29-1, the J gene TRBJ1-2; D is possibly TRBD1 (5 bases). V was trimmed by 5 bases and J by 5 bases, leaving 12 bases between them. CDR1 is SQVTM, CDR2 ANQGSEA, per germline. CDR3 length equals 12 residues. The CDR3 protein is CSVFEGRYGYTS. The CDR3 DNA sequence: TGCAGCGTTTTTGAGGGGAGGTATGGCTACACCTCC.

This sequence joins TRBV7-9 and TRBJ1-1; the D gene is possibly TRBD1 (6 bases). The CDR3 runs 16 residues. V dropped 4 bases and J dropped 5 bases, with 20 bases sitting between them. Germline V lookup: CDR1 SEHNR, CDR2 FQNEAQ (reference sequence). CDR3 loop: CASSSLGLGARTEAFF. CDR3 DNA sequence: TGTGCCAGCAGCTCGCTGGGACTGGGGGCGAGGACTGAAGCTTTCTTT.

The chain links TRBV7-8 to TRBJ1-4; TRBD1 agrees at 7 bases. CDR1 is SGHVS, CDR2 FQNEAQ, per germline. The CDR3 is 14 amino acids. V lost 5 bases to trimming and J lost 8 bases; unmatched junction nucleotides: 8. CDR3 residues: CASSKTGLREKLFF. CDR3 sequence (DNA): TGTGCCAGCAGCAAGACAGGGTTACGAGAAAAACTGTTTTTT.

This clonotype was seen repeatedly, ten times or more. The V gene is TRBV5-5, the J gene TRBJ2-3; a possible D gene is TRBD2 (6 bases). Trimming left V 3 bases short and J 3 bases short, with 11 bases between. Germline assignment: CDR1 SGHKS and CDR2 YYEKEE (reference sequence). The CDR3 loop spans 14 amino acids. CDR3 sequence (DNA): TGTGCCAGCAGCTCTAGCGTTGGGACAGATACGCAGTATTTT. Encoded protein: CASSSSVGTDTQYF.

This clonotype was recorded a few times. The genes are TRBV14 and TRBJ2-7, with D perhaps matching TRBD2 (6 bases). V lost 1 base to trimming and J lost 3 bases, with 16 bases between them. The CDR3 spans 16 residues. Germline CDR1 SGHDN, CDR2 FVKESK. This CDR3 reads CASSQAAYREHYEQYF. The CDR3 DNA sequence: TGTGCCAGCAGCCAAGCTGCCTATCGGGAGCACTACGAGCAGTACTTC.

A remark on this clonotype: Just one base apart from a much larger clone, this may be a read error. This chain connects TRBV11-2 to TRBJ1-6; tentative D call: TRBD1 (5 bases). The CDR3 is 15 amino acids. Germline-derived CDR1 and CDR2 are SGHAT and FQNNGV. CDR3 protein: CASSQDRGVNSPPHF. CDR3 DNA sequence: TGTGCCAGCAGCCAAGACCGGGGGGTGAATTCACCCCCCCACTTT. Variable domain in full (rest from reference TRBV11-2 and TRBJ1-6): EAGVAQSPRYKIIEKRQSVAFWCNPISGHATLYWYQQILGQGPKLLIQFQNNGVVDDSQLPKDRFSAERLKGVDSTLKIQPAKLEDSAVYLCASSQDRGVNSPPHFGNGTRLTVT.

To note about this clonotype: This may come from a read error, since a much larger clone is one base off. The genes are TRBV11-1 and TRBJ2-3; the match to TRBD2 covers 8 bases. Looked up from germline, CDR1 is SGHAT and CDR2 is FQDESV (reference sequence). This CDR3 comprises 16 residues. Trimming took 9 bases from V and 4 from J; bases not matched to a gene: 15. The chain's CDR3 is CARSPLGAGGADTQYF. The CDR3, as DNA: TGTGCCAGAAGCCCACTCGGGGCGGGAGGCGCAGATACGCAGTATTTT.

This clonotype was seen only a few times. The J gene is TRBJ2-3, the V gene TRBV20-1, with TRBD2 matching 9 bases. Germline V gene sequence: CDR1 DFQATT, CDR2 SNEGSKA (reference sequence). J was trimmed by 2 bases and V by 1 base; bases with no gene match: 1. The CDR3 runs to 14 residues. CDR3: CSARASGITDTQYF. The CDR3, as DNA: TGCAGTGCTAGAGCTAGCGGGATCACAGATACGCAGTATTTT.